A single sample gave rise to the 20 T cell receptor beta chains below, sequenced in a study of cytomegalovirus exposure and HLA in healthy donors. Researchers ran the PCR with 60 Vbeta and 13 Jbeta primers. The repertoire was sequenced with immunoSEQ multiplex PCR; TCRdb's copy has only in-frame clones and lacks some. The sample lists some 140,000 clones, just under 80% seen once, with about 4.3% in the top ten. The sequenced material came from PBMCs. The receptors were sampled from a man aged 30 to 45 in good health.

This rearrangement joins TRBV7-6 to TRBJ2-5, with 9 bases identical to TRBD1. This CDR3 comprises 14 residues. From germline, CDR1 is SGHVS and CDR2 FNYEAQ. V lost 3 bases to trimming and J lost 3 bases; unmatched junction nucleotides: 2. DNA of the CDR3: TGTGCCAGCAGCTTTGGGACAGGGAAAGAGACCCAGTACTTC. It is translated as CASSFGTGKETQYF.

This clone was recorded a few times. The chain employs TRBV7-2 and TRBJ2-1; 16 nucleotides match TRBD2. This CDR3 has 17 amino acids. CDR1 is SGHTA, CDR2 FQGNSA, per germline. Unmatched junction bases numbered 10, after V lost 5 bases and J lost 9 bases. The CDR3 sequence is CASSPQGLAGGVSEQFF. The CDR3 DNA reads as TGTGCCAGCAGCCCGCAGGGACTAGCGGGAGGGGTCAGTGAGCAGTTCTTC.

As to this clone: At one end, the junction sequence differs from germline, possibly due to a read error. The genes are TRBV7-8 and TRBJ2-3; 7 nucleotides agree with TRBD2. Germline assignment: CDR1 SGHVS and CDR2 FQNEAQ. There are 16 residues in the CDR3. The CDR3 here is CANSVRDYLFTDTQYF. The CDR3 region has the DNA TGTGCCAACAGCGTGCGGGACTATCTATTCACAGATACGCAGTATTTT.

This clone was detected only once. The genes are TRBV5-6 and TRBJ2-7, with D tentatively TRBD1 (6 bases). The germline gives CDR1 SGHDT, CDR2 YYEEEE. Deletions cut 1 base from V and 2 bases from J, with 7 bases between. This CDR3 has 13 amino acids. The CDR3 sequence is CASSLTGTYEQYF. CDR3 nucleotide sequence: TGTGCCAGCAGCTTGACAGGGACCTACGAGCAGTACTTC. The whole variable domain, filled in from reference TRBV5-6 and TRBJ2-7, reads DAGVTQSPTHLIKTRGQQVTLRCSPKSGHDTVSWYQQALGQGPQFIFQYYEEEERQRGNFPDRFSGHQFPNYSSELNVNALLLGDSALYLCASSLTGTYEQYFGPGTRLTVT.

V gene TRBV28 combines with J gene TRBJ1-2; 10 nucleotides line up with TRBD1. The trim removed 5 bases at V and 8 bases at J, leaving 17 bases unmatched. This CDR3 region has 17 residues. Germline assignment: CDR1 MDHEN and CDR2 SYDVKM. CDR3 residues: CASSLNRGGTGDDGYTF. In nucleotides, the CDR3 is TGTGCCAGCAGTCTAAATAGGGGGGGGACAGGGGACGACGGCTACACCTTC.

This clone has a handful of counts. The chain employs TRBV7-2 and TRBJ1-1; D ambiguous. The CDR3 has 14 residues. Germline CDR1 and CDR2: SGHTA and FQGNSA. Trimming took off 1 base at V and 1 base at J, with 7 bases between the two ends. This CDR3 reads CASSLVLRNTEAFF. CDR3 nucleotide sequence: TGTGCCAGCAGCTTAGTTCTGAGGAACACTGAAGCTTTCTTT.

The chain uses TRBV19 and TRBJ1-5; 10 bases are a match to TRBD1. V shed 3 bases and J 7 bases; nucleotides not matched to a gene: 6. The CDR3 is 15 amino acids. Per the germline V gene, CDR1 is LNHDA and CDR2 is SQIVND (reference sequence). In DNA, the CDR3 is TGTGCCAGTAGTATCTCCGGGACAGGGGACCAGCCCCAGCATTTT. Its protein product is CASSISGTGDQPQHF.

This chain joins TRBV19 and TRBJ2-2, with TRBD2 matching over 11 bases. This CDR3 is built from 15 residues. J lost 5 bases, V lost 10 bases, and 9 bases had no gene match. The germline V gene has CDR1 LNHDA and CDR2 SQIVND (reference sequence). The CDR3: CATNAWTSGTGELFF. The CDR3 DNA reads TGTGCCACCAATGCGTGGACTAGCGGGACCGGGGAGCTGTTTTTT.

CDR3 residues: CASSPGGISAYEQYF. Here the CDR3 DNA reads TGTGCCAGCAGCCCGGGGGGGATTTCCGCCTACGAGCAGTACTTC. This chain joins TRBV5-4 and TRBJ2-7, with 8 bases fitting TRBD2. The V and J ends lost 4 bases and 2 bases, in that order; junction bases with no gene match: 8. The CDR3 is 15 residues long. In germline, CDR1 is SGHNT, CDR2 YYREEE (reference sequence).

V and J are TRBV6-5 and TRBJ1-6, with D unclear. The CDR3 has 13 amino acids. V was trimmed by 5 bases and J by 5 bases, leaving 7 bases between them. Germline V gene data show CDR1 as MNHEY and CDR2 as SVGAGI. CDR3 amino acids: CASSDRDNSPLHF. The CDR3 DNA reads as TGTGCCAGCAGTGACCGGGATAATTCACCCCTCCACTTT.

V usage is TRBV5-1 and J usage is TRBJ2-3; TRBD2 is a possible D gene (7 bases). V shed 5 bases and J shed 9 bases, with 19 bases lying between them. CDR3 length: 14 residues. Germline CDR1 is SGHRS and CDR2 is YFSETQ. This chain's CDR3 is CASSVEGGMRTQYF. The CDR3 DNA follows: TGCGCCAGCAGTGTGGAGGGGGGGATGCGAACGCAGTATTTT.

The gene calls are TRBV9 and TRBJ1-5; D perhaps matches TRBD1 (6 bases). V lost 0 bases, J lost 6 bases, and 13 bases lay in between. Germline V gene sequence: CDR1 SGDLS, CDR2 YYNGEE. This CDR3 is built from 15 residues. This CDR3 is CASSVGGGAGQPQHF. The CDR3 DNA sequence: TGTGCCAGCAGCGTAGGGGGGGGCGCGGGTCAGCCCCAGCATTTT. The variable domain in full, completed from reference TRBV9 and TRBJ1-5, reads DSGVTQTPKHLITATGQRVTLRCSPRSGDLSVYWYQQSLDQGLQFLIQYYNGEERAKGNILERFSAQQFPDLHSELNLSSLELGDSALYFCASSVGGGAGQPQHFGDGTRLSIL.

In DNA, the CDR3 is TGTGCCAGCAGTCGCCCTCCTACAGGGATGGCGACAGATACGCAGTATTTT. Protein: CASSRPPTGMATDTQYF. The chain carries TRBV2 and TRBJ2-3; D possibly corresponds to TRBD1 (6 bases). The germline CDR1 and CDR2 sequences are SNHLY and FYNNEI. Trimming removed 5 bases at V and 3 bases at J, with 21 bases between. This CDR3 has 17 amino acids.

The gene calls are TRBV18 and TRBJ2-1, with 8 positions matching TRBD2. Germline assignment: CDR1 KGHSH and CDR2 LQKENI. The CDR3 runs 14 residues. Trimming at V came to 0 bases and at J to 8 bases, leaving 3 bases not matched to a gene. This CDR3 is CASSPPATSDEQFF. CDR3 nucleotides: TGTGCCAGCTCACCACCGGCGACTAGCGATGAGCAGTTCTTC.

This clone was detected only a few times. The V and J genes are TRBV25-1 and TRBJ1-1; D is ambiguous. Germline values: CDR1 MGHDK, CDR2 SYGVNS. The CDR3 runs to 14 residues. V was trimmed by 5 bases and J by 0 bases, leaving 10 bases between them. CDR3 coding DNA: TGTGCCAGCAGTTCCGACGGGATGAACACTGAAGCTTTCTTT. Translating it yields CASSSDGMNTEAFF.

The chain employs TRBV28 and TRBJ1-1, with 10 bases that match TRBD1. This CDR3 is 16 amino acids long. Germline loops: CDR1 MDHEN, CDR2 SYDVKM. Germline trimming cut 6 bases from V and 7 bases from J; bases unmatched to any gene: 14. This CDR3 reads CASSSLRDRGRGEAFF. The DNA for the CDR3 is TGTGCCAGCAGCTCCTTAAGGGACAGGGGAAGGGGTGAAGCTTTCTTT.

This chain joins TRBV18 and TRBJ1-3; D is undetermined. Germline V gene lookup returns CDR1 KGHSH and CDR2 LQKENI. Trimming took 3 bases from V and 1 from J, leaving 7 bases between them. The CDR3 totals 14 residues. CDR3 sequence reads: CASSPARSGNTIYF. The CDR3 nucleotides read TGTGCCAGCTCACCCGCCAGGTCTGGAAACACCATATATTTT.

The CDR3 region has the DNA TGTGCCAGCTCACCCAGGACATTTCGGGAGACCCAGTACTTC. Translated, it gives CASSPRTFRETQYF. The J gene is TRBJ2-5, the V gene TRBV18, with a tentative D call TRBD1 (5 bases). This CDR3 spans 14 amino acids. Germline loops: CDR1 KGHSH, CDR2 LQKENI. V was shortened by 3 bases and J by 5 bases, with 13 bases between the two germline ends. The whole variable domain, filled in from reference TRBV18 and TRBJ2-5, reads NAGVMQNPRHLVRRRGQEARLRCSPMKGHSHVYWYRQLPEEGLKFMVYLQKENIIDESGMPKERFSAEFPKEGPSILRIQQVVRGDSAAYFCASSPRTFRETQYFGPGTRLLVL.

This clone was detected a few times. The chain is built from TRBV5-5 and TRBJ1-1, with TRBD1 matching over 7 bases. This CDR3 spans 17 amino acids. Germline assignment: CDR1 SGHKS and CDR2 YYEKEE (reference sequence). The V and J ends lost 0 bases and 5 bases, in that order; junction bases with no gene match: 13. In DNA form, the CDR3 reads TGTGCCAGCAGCTTGGCCCGGACAGGCTTACAGTTTACTGAAGCTTTCTTT. Its translation: CASSLARTGLQFTEAFF.

V usage is TRBV5-4 and J usage is TRBJ1-1; TRBD1 is a possible D gene (5 bases). This CDR3 region has 15 residues. V dropped 4 bases and J dropped 5 bases, with 18 bases sitting between them. The germline CDR1 and CDR2 sequences are SGHNT and YYREEE (reference sequence). CDR3 in DNA: TGTGCCAGCAGCCAAGATAGCCAGGGCGTTACTGAAGCTTTCTTT. As protein: CASSQDSQGVTEAFF.